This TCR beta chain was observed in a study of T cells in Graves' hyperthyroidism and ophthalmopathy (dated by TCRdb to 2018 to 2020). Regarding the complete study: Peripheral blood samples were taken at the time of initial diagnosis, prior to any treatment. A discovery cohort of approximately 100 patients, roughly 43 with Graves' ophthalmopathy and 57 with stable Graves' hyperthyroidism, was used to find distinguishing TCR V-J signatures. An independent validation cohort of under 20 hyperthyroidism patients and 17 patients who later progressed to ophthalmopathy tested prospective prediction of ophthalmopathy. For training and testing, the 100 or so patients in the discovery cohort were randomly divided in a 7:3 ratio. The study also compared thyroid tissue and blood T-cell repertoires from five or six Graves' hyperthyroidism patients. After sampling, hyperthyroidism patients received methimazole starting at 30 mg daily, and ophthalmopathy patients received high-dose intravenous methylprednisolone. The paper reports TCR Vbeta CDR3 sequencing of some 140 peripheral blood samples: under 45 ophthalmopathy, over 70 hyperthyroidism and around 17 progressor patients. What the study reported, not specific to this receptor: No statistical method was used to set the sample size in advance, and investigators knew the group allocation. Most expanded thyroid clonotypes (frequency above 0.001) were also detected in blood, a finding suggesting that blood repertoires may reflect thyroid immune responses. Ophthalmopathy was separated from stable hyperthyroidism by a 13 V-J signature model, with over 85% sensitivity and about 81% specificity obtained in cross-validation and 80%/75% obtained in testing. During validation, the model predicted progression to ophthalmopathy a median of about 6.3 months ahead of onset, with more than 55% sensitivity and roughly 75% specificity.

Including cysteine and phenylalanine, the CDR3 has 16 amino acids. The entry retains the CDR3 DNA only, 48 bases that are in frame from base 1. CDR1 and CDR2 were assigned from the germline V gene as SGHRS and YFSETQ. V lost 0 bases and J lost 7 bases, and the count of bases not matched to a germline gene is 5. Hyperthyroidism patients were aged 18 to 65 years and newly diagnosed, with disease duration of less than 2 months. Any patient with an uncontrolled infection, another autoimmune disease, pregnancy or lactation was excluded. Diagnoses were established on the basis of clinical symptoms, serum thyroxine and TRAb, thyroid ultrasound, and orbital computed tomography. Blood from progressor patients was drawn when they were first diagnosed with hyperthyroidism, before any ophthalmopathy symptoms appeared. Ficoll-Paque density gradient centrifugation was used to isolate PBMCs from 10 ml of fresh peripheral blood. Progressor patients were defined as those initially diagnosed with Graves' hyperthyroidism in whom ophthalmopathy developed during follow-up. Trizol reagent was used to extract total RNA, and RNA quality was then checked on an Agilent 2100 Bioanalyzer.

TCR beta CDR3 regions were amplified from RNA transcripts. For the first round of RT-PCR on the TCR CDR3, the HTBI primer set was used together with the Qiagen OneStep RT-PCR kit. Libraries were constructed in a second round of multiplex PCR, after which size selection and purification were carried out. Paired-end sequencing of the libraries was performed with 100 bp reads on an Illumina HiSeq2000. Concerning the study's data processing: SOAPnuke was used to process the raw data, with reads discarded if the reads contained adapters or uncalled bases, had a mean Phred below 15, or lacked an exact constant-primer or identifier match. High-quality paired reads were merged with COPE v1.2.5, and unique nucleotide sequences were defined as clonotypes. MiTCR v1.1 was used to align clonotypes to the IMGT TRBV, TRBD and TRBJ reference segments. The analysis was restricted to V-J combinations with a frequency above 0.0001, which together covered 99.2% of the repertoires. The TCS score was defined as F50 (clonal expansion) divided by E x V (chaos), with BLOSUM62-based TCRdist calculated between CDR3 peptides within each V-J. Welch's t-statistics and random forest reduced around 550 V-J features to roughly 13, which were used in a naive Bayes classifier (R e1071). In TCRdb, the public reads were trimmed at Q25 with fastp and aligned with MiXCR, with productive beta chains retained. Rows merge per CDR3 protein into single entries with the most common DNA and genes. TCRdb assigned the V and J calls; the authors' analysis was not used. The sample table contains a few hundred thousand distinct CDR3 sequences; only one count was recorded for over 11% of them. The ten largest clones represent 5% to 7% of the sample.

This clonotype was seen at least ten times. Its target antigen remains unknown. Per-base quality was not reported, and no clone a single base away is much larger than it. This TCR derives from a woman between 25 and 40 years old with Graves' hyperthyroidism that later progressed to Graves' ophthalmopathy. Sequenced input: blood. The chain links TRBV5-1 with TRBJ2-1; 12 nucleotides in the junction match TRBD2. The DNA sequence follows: TGCGCCAGCAGCTTGGCCTTAGGACTAGCGGGAAATGAGCAGTTCTTC. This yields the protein CASSLALGLAGNEQFF.